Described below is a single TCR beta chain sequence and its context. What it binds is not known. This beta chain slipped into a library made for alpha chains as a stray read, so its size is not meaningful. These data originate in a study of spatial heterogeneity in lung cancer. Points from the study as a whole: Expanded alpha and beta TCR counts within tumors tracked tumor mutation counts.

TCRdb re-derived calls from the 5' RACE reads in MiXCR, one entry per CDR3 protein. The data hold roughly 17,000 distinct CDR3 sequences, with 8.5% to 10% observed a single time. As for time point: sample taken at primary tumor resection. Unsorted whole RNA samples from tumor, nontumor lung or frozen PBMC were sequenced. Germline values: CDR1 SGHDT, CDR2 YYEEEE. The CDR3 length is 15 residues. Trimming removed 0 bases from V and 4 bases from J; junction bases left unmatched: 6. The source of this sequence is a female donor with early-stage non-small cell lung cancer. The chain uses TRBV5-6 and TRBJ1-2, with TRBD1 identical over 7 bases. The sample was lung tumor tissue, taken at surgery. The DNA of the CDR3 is TGTGCCAGCAGCTTGGCGGCAGGGGGGATCTATGGCTACACCTTC. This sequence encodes CASSLAAGGIYGYTF.